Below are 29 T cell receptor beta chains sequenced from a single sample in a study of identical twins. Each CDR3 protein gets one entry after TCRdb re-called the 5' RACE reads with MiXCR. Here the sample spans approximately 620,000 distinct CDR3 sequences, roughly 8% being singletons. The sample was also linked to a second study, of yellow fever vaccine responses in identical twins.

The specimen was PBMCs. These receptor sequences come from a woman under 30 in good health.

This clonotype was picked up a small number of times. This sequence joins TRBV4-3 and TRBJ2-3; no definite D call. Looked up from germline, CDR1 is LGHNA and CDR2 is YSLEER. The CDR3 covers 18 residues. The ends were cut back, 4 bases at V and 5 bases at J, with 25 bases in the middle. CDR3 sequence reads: CASSPQPALAVVGDTQYF. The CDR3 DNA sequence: TGCGCCAGCAGCCCTCAACCCGCATTAGCAGTGGTAGGAGATACGCAGTATTTT.

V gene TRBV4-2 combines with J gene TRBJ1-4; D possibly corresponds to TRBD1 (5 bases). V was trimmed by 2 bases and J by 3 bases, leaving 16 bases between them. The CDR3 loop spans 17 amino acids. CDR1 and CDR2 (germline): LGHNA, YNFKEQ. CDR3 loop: CASSQRRGEGPNEKLFF. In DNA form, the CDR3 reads TGTGCCAGCAGCCAACGGCGGGGCGAGGGACCTAATGAAAAACTGTTTTTT.

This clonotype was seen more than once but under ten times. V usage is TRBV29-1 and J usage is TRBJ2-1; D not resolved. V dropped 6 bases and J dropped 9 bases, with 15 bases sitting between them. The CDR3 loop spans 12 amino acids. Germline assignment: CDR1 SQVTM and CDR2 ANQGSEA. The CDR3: CSVAIGPGEQFF. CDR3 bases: TGCAGCGTAGCCATTGGGCCGGGTGAGCAGTTCTTC.

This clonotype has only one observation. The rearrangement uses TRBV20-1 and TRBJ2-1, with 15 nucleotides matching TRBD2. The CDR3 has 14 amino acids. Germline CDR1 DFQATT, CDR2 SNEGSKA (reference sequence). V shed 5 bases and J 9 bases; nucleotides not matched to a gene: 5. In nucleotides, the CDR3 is TGCAGTGCTCTGGGACTAGCGGGGGGCATTGAGCAGTTCTTC. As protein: CSALGLAGGIEQFF.

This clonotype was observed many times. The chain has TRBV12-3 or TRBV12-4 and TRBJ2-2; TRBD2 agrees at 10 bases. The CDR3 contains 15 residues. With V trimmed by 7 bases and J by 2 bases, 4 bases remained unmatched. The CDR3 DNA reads TGTGCCAGCACCTTAGCGGGAGGTAACACCGGGGAGCTGTTTTTT. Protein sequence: CASTLAGGNTGELFF.

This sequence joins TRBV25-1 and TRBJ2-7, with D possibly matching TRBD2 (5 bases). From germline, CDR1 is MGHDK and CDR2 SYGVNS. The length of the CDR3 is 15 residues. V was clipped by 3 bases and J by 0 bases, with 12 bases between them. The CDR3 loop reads CASSEVSGLSYEQYF. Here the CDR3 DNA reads TGTGCCAGCAGTGAGGTGAGCGGCCTCTCCTACGAGCAGTACTTC.

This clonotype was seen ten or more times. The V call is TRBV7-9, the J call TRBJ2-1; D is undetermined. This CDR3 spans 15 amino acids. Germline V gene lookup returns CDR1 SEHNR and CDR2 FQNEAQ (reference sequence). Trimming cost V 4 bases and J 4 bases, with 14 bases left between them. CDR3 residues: CASSSLASGYNEQFF. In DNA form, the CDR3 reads TGTGCCAGCAGCTCTCTGGCCTCAGGTTACAATGAGCAGTTCTTC.

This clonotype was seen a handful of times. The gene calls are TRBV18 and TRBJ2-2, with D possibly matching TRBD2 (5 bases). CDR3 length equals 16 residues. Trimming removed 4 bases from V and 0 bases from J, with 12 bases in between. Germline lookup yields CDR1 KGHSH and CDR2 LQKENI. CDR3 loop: CASSLGLIANTGELFF. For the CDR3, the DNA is TGTGCCAGCTCACTCGGACTGATCGCGAACACCGGGGAGCTGTTTTTT.

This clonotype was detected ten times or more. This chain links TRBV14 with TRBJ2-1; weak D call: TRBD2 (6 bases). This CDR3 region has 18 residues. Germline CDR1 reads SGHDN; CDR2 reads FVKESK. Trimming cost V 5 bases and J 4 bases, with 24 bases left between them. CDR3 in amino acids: CASSKRPKNPGLYNEQFF. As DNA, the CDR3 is TGTGCCAGCAGCAAAAGACCAAAAAACCCGGGACTTTACAATGAGCAGTTCTTC.

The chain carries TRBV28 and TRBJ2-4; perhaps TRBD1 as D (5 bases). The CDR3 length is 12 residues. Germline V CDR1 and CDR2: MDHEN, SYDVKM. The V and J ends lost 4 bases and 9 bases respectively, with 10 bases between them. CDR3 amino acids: CASSSSRGIQYF. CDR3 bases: TGTGCCAGCAGTTCATCAAGGGGCATTCAGTACTTC. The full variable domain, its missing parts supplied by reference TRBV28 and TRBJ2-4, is DVKVTQSSRYLVKRTGEKVFLECVQDMDHENMFWYRQDPGLGLRLIYFSYDVKMKEKGDIPEGYSVSREKKERFSLILESASTNQTSMYLCASSSSRGIQYFGAGTRLSVL.

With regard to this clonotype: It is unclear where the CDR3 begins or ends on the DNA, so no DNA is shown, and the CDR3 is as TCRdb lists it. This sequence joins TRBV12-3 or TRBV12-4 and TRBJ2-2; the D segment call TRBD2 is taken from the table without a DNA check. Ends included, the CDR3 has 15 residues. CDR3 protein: CASSILDSGTGELFF.

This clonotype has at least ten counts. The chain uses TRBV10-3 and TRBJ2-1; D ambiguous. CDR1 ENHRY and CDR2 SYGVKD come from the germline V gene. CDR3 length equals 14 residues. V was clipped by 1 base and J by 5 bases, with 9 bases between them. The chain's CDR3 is CAISEWSADNEQFF. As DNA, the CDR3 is TGTGCCATCAGTGAGTGGTCAGCTGACAATGAGCAGTTCTTC.

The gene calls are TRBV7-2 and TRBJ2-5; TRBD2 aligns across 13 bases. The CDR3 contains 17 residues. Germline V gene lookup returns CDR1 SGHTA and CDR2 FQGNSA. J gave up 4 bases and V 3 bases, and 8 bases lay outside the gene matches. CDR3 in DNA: TGTGCCAGCAGCTTCCACTCAGGACTAGCGGGAGCAGAGACCCAGTACTTC. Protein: CASSFHSGLAGAETQYF. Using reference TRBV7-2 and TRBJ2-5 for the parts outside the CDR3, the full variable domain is GAGVSQSPSNKVTEKGKDVELRCDPISGHTALYWYRQSLGQGLEFLIYFQGNSAPDKSGLPSDRFSAERTGGSVSTLTIQRTQQEDSAVYLCASSFHSGLAGAETQYFGPGTRLLVL.

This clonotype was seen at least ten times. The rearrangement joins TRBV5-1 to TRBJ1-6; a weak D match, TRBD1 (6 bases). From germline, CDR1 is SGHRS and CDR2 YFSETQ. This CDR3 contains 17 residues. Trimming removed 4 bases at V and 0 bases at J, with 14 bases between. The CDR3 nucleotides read TGCGCCAGCAGCCTCGGACAGACGAGCTCCTATAATTCACCCCTCCACTTT. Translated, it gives CASSLGQTSSYNSPLHF. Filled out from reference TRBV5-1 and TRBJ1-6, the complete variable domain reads KAGVTQTPRYLIKTRGQQVTLSCSPISGHRSVSWYQQTPGQGLQFLFEYFSETQRNKGNFPGRFSGRQFSNSRSEMNVSTLELGDSALYLCASSLGQTSSYNSPLHFGNGTRLTVT.

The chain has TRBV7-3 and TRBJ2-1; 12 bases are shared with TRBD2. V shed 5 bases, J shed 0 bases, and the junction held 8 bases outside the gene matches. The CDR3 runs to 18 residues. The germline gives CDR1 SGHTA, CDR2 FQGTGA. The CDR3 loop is CASSRGTSGGPSYNEQFF. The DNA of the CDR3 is TGTGCCAGCAGCCGGGGAACTAGCGGGGGGCCCTCCTACAATGAGCAGTTCTTC.

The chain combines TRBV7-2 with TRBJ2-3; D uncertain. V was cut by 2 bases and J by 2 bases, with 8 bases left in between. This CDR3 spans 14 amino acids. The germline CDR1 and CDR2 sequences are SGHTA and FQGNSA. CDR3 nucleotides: TGTGCCAGCAGCTTAAGGAAACCCACAGATACGCAGTATTTT. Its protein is CASSLRKPTDTQYF. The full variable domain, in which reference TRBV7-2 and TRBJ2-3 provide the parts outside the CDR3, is GAGVSQSPSNKVTEKGKDVELRCDPISGHTALYWYRQSLGQGLEFLIYFQGNSAPDKSGLPSDRFSAERTGGSVSTLTIQRTQQEDSAVYLCASSLRKPTDTQYFGPGTRLTVL.

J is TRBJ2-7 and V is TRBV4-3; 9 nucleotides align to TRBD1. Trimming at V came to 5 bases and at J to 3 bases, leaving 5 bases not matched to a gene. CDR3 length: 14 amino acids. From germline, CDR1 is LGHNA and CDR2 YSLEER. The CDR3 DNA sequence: TGCGCCAGCAGCTCGTGGACAGGGGTCTACGAGCAGTACTTC. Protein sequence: CASSSWTGVYEQYF.

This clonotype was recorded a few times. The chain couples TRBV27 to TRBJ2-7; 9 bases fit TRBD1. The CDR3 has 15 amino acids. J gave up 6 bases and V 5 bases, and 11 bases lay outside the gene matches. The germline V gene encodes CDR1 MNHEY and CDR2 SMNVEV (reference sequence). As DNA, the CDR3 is TGTGCCAGCAGTGTCCAGGCCGGGACAGGGTTCGAGCAGTACTTC. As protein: CASSVQAGTGFEQYF.

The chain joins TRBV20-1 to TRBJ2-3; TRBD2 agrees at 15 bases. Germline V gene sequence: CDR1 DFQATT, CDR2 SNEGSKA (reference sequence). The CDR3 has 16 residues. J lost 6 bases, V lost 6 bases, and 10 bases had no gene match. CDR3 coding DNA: TGCAGTGCAAACACCGGACTAGCGGGGGGGCCGGATACGCAGTATTTT. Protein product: CSANTGLAGGPDTQYF.

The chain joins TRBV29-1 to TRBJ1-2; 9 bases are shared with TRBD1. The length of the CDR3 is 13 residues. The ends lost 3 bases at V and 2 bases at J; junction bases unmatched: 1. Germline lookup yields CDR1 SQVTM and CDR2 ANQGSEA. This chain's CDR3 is CSVEGQGNYGYTF. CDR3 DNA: TGCAGCGTTGAGGGACAGGGAAACTATGGCTACACCTTC.

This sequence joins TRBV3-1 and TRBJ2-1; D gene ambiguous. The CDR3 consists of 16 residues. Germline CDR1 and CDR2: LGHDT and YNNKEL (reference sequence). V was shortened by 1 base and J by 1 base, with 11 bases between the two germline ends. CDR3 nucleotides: TGTGCCAGCAGCCAAGGAAAGTTGCGGTCCTACAATGAGCAGTTCTTC. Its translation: CASSQGKLRSYNEQFF.

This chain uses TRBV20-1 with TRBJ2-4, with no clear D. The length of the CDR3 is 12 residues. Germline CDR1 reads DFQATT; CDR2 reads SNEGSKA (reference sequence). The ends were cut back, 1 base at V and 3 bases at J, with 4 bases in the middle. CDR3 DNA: TGCAGTGCTAGAGGGGTCAAAAACATTCAGTACTTC. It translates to CSARGVKNIQYF.

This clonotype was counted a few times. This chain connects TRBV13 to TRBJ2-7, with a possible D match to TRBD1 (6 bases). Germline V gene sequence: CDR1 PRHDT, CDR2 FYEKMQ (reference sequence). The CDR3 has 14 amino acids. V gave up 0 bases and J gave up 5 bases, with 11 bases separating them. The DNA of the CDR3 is TGTGCCAGCAGCTTAGGCAGGGGCTTAGACGAGCAGTACTTC. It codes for CASSLGRGLDEQYF. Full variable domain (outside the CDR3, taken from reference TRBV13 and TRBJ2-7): AAGVIQSPRHLIKEKRETATLKCYPIPRHDTVYWYQQGPGQDPQFLISFYEKMQSDKGSIPDRFSAQQFSDYHSELNMSSLELGDSALYFCASSLGRGLDEQYFGPGTRLTVT.

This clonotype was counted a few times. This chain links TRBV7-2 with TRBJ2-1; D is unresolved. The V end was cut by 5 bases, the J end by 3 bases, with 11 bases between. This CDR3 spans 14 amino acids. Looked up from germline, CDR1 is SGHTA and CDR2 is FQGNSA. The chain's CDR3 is CASSRLPDYNEQFF. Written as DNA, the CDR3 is TGTGCCAGCAGCCGCCTCCCAGACTACAATGAGCAGTTCTTC.

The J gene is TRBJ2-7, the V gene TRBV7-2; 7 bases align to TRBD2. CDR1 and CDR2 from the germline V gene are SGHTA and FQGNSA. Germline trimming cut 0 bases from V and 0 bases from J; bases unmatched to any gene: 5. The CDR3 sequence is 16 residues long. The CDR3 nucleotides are TGTGCCAGCAGCTTAGCGGGTGGGAGGGGCTCCTACGAGCAGTACTTC. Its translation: CASSLAGGRGSYEQYF.

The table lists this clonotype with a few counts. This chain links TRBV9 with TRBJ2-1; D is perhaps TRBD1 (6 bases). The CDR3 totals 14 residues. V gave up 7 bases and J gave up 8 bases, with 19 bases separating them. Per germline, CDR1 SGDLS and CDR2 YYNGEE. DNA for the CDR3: TGTGCCAGCGCCCGGGACACCAACTGGGATGAGCAGTTCTTC. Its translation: CASARDTNWDEQFF. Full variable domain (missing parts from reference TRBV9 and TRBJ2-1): DSGVTQTPKHLITATGQRVTLRCSPRSGDLSVYWYQQSLDQGLQFLIQYYNGEERAKGNILERFSAQQFPDLHSELNLSSLELGDSALYFCASARDTNWDEQFFGPGTRLTVL.

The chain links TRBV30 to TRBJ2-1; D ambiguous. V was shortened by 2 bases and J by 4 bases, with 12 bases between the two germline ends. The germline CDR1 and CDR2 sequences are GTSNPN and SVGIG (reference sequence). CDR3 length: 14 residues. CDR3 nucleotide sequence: TGTGCCTGGAGTAAAGTGGTCGGGTACAATGAGCAGTTCTTC. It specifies CAWSKVVGYNEQFF.

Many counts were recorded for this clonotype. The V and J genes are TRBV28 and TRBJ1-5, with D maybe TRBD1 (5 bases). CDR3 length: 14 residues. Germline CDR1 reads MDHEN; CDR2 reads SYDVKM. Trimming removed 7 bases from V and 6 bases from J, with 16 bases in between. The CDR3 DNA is TGTGCCAGCAACCGCGGGACCCAAGGTCAGCCCCAGCATTTT. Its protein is CASNRGTQGQPQHF.

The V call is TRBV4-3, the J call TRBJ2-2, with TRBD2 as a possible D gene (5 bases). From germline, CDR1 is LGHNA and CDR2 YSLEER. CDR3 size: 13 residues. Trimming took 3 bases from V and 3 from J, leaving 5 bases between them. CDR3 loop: CASSQEDTGELFF. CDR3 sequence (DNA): TGCGCCAGCAGCCAGGAGGACACCGGGGAGCTGTTTTTT.